Listed below are T cell receptor beta chains from one sample, sequenced in a study of blood T cell repertoires in COVID-19. Assay used: immunoSEQ multiplex PCR; TCRdb lists only in-frame clones, some missing. This table has around 240,000 clones, more than 75% appearing once. Sequencing used peripheral blood. Receptors were obtained from a woman in her twenties or thirties who had recovered from COVID-19. The CDR3 runs from the conserved cysteine through the conserved F or W. The D gene is left open where the match is weak. Clone size is stated in some rows and not others, as once, few, many or a class when expanded.

clone_size | d_call | j_call | v_call | cdr3_nt | cdr3_aa
. | TRBD1 | TRBJ1-4 | TRBV6-1 | TGTGCCAGCAGTGAAGCAGGGACAGGGGGCGCGTGGGAAAAACTGTTTTTT | CASSEAGTGGAWEKLFF
once | . | TRBJ1-2 | TRBV4-1 | TGCGCCAGCAGCCAAGAGGCATTCAGCTATGGCTACACCTTC | CASSQEAFSYGYTF
. | . | TRBJ2-1 | TRBV11-3 | TGTGCCAGCAGCTTAAGGGGCGACTCCCACTACAATGAGCAGTTCTTC | CASSLRGDSHYNEQFF
. | . | TRBJ2-7 | TRBV12-3/TRBV12-4 | TGTGCCAGCAGTTTAAACAGGTGGAACGAGCAGTACTTC | CASSLNRWNEQYF
. | TRBD1 | TRBJ2-7 | TRBV27 | TGTGCCAGCAGTACCGGGACAGTCTCCTACGAGCAGTACTTC | CASSTGTVSYEQYF
. | . | TRBJ2-3 | TRBV2 | TGTGCCAGCAGTGAAGCGGCGGGGGCCAGCACAGATACGCAGTATTTT | CASSEAAGASTDTQYF
. | TRBD1 | TRBJ2-7 | TRBV6-1 | TGTGCCAGCAGGGAAGGACAGGGGATTTCCTCCTACGAGCAGTACTTC | CASREGQGISSYEQYF
. | TRBD1 | TRBJ1-4 | TRBV7-8 | TGTGCCAGCAGCGGGCAAGGGACAGTTTCAACTAATGAAAAACTGTTTTTT | CASSGQGTVSTNEKLFF
. | . | TRBJ2-7 | TRBV9 | TGTGCCAGCAGCGCCATGGGCGGGCTCGACGAGCAGTACTTC | CASSAMGGLDEQYF
. | TRBD1 | TRBJ2-7 | TRBV27 | TGTGCCAGCAGCCCCCGAGGGACAGGGTTCTACGAGCAGTACTTC | CASSPRGTGFYEQYF
. | TRBD1 | TRBJ1-5 | TRBV7-8 | TGTGCCAGCAGCTTCTCAGGGGGCAACGGCAATCAGCCCCAGCATTTT | CASSFSGGNGNQPQHF
. | TRBD2 | TRBJ2-3 | TRBV14 | TGTGCCAGCAACCCGGGGGGGTCGGCAGATACGCAGTATTTT | CASNPGGSADTQYF
. | . | TRBJ2-2 | TRBV15 | TGTGCCACCAGCAGAGATAGAACTACCATAGGCGGGGAGCTGTTTTTT | CATSRDRTTIGGELFF
. | . | TRBJ2-5 | TRBV27 | TGTGCCAGCAGTTTTGCGGGCGGAGAGACCCAGTACTTC | CASSFAGGETQYF
. | . | TRBJ2-2 | TRBV6-2/TRBV6-3 | TGTGCCAGCAGTCTCACTTCCACCACCGGGGAGCTGTTTTTT | CASSLTSTTGELFF
. | TRBD1 | TRBJ2-1 | TRBV10-3 | TGTGCCATCAGGAAACCGGGACAGGCAAATGAGCAGTTCTTC | CAIRKPGQANEQFF
. | . | TRBJ1-6 | TRBV9 | TGTGCCAGCAGCTTCACCGGGGGAGAATTGGGTTCACCCCTCCACTTT | CASSFTGGELGSPLHF
. | . | TRBJ2-1 | TRBV7-2 | TGTGCCAGCAGCCACAATACGTTTCTAGCGAGCGCCGACAATGAGCAGTTCTTC | CASSHNTFLASADNEQFF
. | TRBD1 | TRBJ1-2 | TRBV5-1 | TGCGCCAGCAGCGACGGACCGCGGACAGGGGTTGGCTACACCTTC | CASSDGPRTGVGYTF
. | . | TRBJ1-1 | TRBV5-1 | TGCGCCAGTGCGAAGGATGGGGGCTTACTAAACACTGAAGCTTTCTTT | CASAKDGGLLNTEAFF
. | TRBD2 | TRBJ2-1 | TRBV6-5 | TGTGCCAGCTCGACAGTCGGGGGGTACAATGAGCAGTTCTTC | CASSTVGGYNEQFF
. | TRBD1 | TRBJ1-2 | TRBV9 | TGTGCCAGCAGCGTAACAGGGGAGTCTAATGGCTACACCTTC | CASSVTGESNGYTF